This entry describes one T cell receptor (beta chain). Its antigen is currently unknown. V was trimmed by 4 bases and J by 3 bases, leaving 12 bases between them. Germline CDR1 LNHDA, CDR2 SQIVND (reference sequence). The CDR3 contains 14 residues. This specimen comes from a study of cytomegalovirus exposure and HLA in healthy donors. General study points: Association of a missense DCLRE1C variant with TCR beta V- and J-gene trimming was reported in a later analysis. Rarity marked most TCR sequences, yet some public TCRs occurred in many donors.

The PCR was carried out with 60 Vbeta primers and 13 Jbeta primers. The method was immunoSEQ multiplex PCR; TCRdb's version includes in-frame clones alone and lacks a portion of them. This table has around 170,000 clones, roughly three quarters appearing once. Sequenced material: PBMCs. The V call is TRBV19, the J call TRBJ1-1; maybe TRBD1 (5 bases). The receptor's source is a middle-aged woman in good health and CMV-seropositive. CDR3: CASSRRGADTEAFF. CDR3 DNA: TGTGCCAGTAGTAGGAGGGGTGCAGACACTGAAGCTTTCTTT.